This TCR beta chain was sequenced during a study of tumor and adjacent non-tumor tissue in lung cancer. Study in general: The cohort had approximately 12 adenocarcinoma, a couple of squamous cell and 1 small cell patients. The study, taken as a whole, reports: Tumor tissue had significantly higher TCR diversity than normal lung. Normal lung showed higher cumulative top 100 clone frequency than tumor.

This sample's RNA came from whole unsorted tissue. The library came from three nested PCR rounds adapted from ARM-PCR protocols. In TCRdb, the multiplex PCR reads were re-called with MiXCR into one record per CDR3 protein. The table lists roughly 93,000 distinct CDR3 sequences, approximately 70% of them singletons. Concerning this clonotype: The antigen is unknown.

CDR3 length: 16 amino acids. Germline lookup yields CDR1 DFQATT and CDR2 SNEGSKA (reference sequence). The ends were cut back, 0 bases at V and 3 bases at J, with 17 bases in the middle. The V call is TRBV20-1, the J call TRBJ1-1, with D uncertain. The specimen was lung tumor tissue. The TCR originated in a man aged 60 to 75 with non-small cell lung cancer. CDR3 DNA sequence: TGCAGTGCTAGAGATTTGTGCGGGGTAGCGTACACTGAAGCTTTCTTT. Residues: CSARDLCGVAYTEAFF.